This TCR beta chain is from a study of OX40 agonist ivuxolimab in advanced cancers. Whole-study context: Patients in dose escalation had liver, melanoma, kidney or head and neck cancers. Of mixed ages from about 20 to 85 and averaging 60 years, the group was approximately 80% male. Partial responses were achieved by three patients, one with hepatocellular carcinoma and two with cutaneous melanoma.

Patients were excluded for autoimmune disease history or systemic immunosuppression. Germline assignment: CDR1 SGHNT and CDR2 YYREEE (reference sequence). V lost 2 bases and J 5 bases, leaving 8 bases between the germline ends. The CDR3 contains 14 residues. The table came from immunoSEQ multiplex PCR; TCRdb's copy has only in-frame clones and leaves some out. The data hold around 80,000 clones, with 75% to 90% observed a single time. The receptor was isolated from an adult with an advanced solid tumor such as melanoma, head and neck, liver or kidney cancer. The source was CD4+ or CD8+ T cells sorted from blood, collected in a trial of the OX40 agonist ivuxolimab. The V and J genes are TRBV5-4 and TRBJ1-6, with D tentatively TRBD1 (6 bases). The CDR3 here is CASSFGQNNSPLHF. CDR3 DNA: TGTGCCAGCAGCTTTGGACAGAATAATTCACCCCTCCACTTT.